This paragraph reports one TCR beta chain. What it binds is not known. Only in-frame clones appear in the TCRdb table, and some are missing; sequencing was by immunoSEQ multiplex PCR. The sample consists of around 38,000 clones, around four fifths of them appearing once. These data originate in a study of OX40 agonist ivuxolimab in advanced cancers. At the level of the study: The study gave patients intravenous ivuxolimab at 0.01 to 10 mg/kg every 2 weeks. Study-wide results and caveats: CD4+ and CD8+ blood T cells expanded clonally by week 6 at 0.1 to 3.0 mg/kg.

Trimming pared 5 bases from V and 4 bases from J, leaving 15 bases between. The CDR3 has 15 residues. Germline V gene sequence: CDR1 SGHVS, CDR2 FQNEAQ. Blood was sampled at baseline, cycle 4 day 1, and cycle 7 day 1. This chain joins TRBV7-8 and TRBJ2-1; TRBD2 is a possible D gene (5 bases). The material sequenced was CD4+ or CD8+ T cells sorted from blood, taken in a trial of the OX40 agonist ivuxolimab. This clonotype was sampled from an adult with an advanced solid tumor such as melanoma, head and neck, liver or kidney cancer. CDR3 coding DNA: TGTGCCAGCAGCCCCTCCAGGACGGGGTACAATGAGCAGTTCTTC. Translating it yields CASSPSRTGYNEQFF.